These 10 T cell receptor beta chains came from one sample sequenced in a study of shared clonotypes between healthy human individuals (dated by TCRdb to 2020 to 2021). Libraries were prepared through the immunoSEQ multiplex PCR assay. TCRdb's version of the immuneACCESS table is confined to in-frame rearrangements and falls short of the full clone set. An unresolved V gene accounts for under half of the shortfall where checked; the remainder is of unknown origin. Across this sample there are millions of clones, with 90% to 95% seen only once. Under 0.45% of the sample comes from the top ten. Sequencing was done on a sample of naive CD4+ T cells from PBMCs. Explained via the paper, the cell subset or site label denotes: CD45RA+ positively selected. The origin of the receptors is a man between 18 and 35 years old in good health. Some clones in this sample may be carry-over from other donors' samples.

The rearrangement uses TRBV2 and TRBJ2-2; D may be TRBD1 (6 bases). Germline values: CDR1 SNHLY, CDR2 FYNNEI. Trimming removed 5 bases from V and 8 bases from J, with 15 bases in between. The CDR3 has 14 amino acids. The CDR3 reads CASSPYRAPGELFF. CDR3 DNA: TGTGCCAGCAGTCCATACAGGGCCCCAGGGGAGCTGTTTTTT. The full variable domain, rest sourced from reference TRBV2 and TRBJ2-2, is EPEVTQTPSHQVTQMGQEVILRCVPISNHLYFYWYRQILGQKVEFLVSFYNNEISEKSEIFDDQFSVERPDGSNFTLKIRSTKLEDSAMYFCASSPYRAPGELFFGEGSRLTVL.

This clone has just one count. V and J are TRBV28 and TRBJ2-7; TRBD1 matches 7 bases. CDR1 is MDHEN, CDR2 SYDVKM, per germline. This CDR3 region has 13 residues. V trimming: 6 bases; J trimming: 4 bases; junction bases outside the gene matches: 6. CDR3 region: CASSPYRGYEQYF. Here the CDR3 DNA reads TGTGCCAGCAGCCCTTACAGGGGTTACGAGCAGTACTTC.

This sequence joins TRBV2 and TRBJ2-2; the D gene is possibly TRBD2 (5 bases). The CDR3 is 13 residues long. CDR1 SNHLY and CDR2 FYNNEI come from the germline V gene. V was trimmed by 7 bases and J by 4 bases, leaving 10 bases between them. The CDR3 is CASKREGTGELFF. CDR3 in DNA: TGTGCCAGCAAGCGAGAGGGCACCGGGGAGCTGTTTTTT.

The CDR3 sequence is CASSTGDGRAGYTF. As DNA, the CDR3 is TGTGCCAGTAGTACGGGGGACGGTCGTGCGGGCTACACCTTC. The chain is built from TRBV19 and TRBJ1-2; D is possibly TRBD1 (5 bases). V was clipped by 4 bases and J by 8 bases, with 17 bases between them. The CDR3 has 14 amino acids. The germline CDR1 and CDR2 sequences are LNHDA and SQIVND (reference sequence).

The genes are TRBV9 and TRBJ2-3; 10 bases match TRBD2. Germline lookup yields CDR1 SGDLS and CDR2 YYNGEE. V lost 4 bases and J lost 3; bases outside the gene matches: 8. The CDR3 covers 16 residues. CDR3 sequence: CASSYIGTSATDTQYF. CDR3 bases: TGTGCCAGCAGCTATATCGGGACTAGCGCTACAGATACGCAGTATTTT.

The table lists this clone with a count of one. The CDR3 reads CASSLGRLAGANEQFF. Written as DNA, the CDR3 is TGTGCCAGCAGCTTAGGTAGGCTAGCGGGAGCCAATGAGCAGTTCTTC. The chain has TRBV7-2 and TRBJ2-1; TRBD2 matches 10 bases. Per the germline V gene, CDR1 is SGHTA and CDR2 is FQGNSA. The CDR3 is made up of 16 amino acids. V shed 1 base and J 6 bases; nucleotides not matched to a gene: 6.

Worth noting for this clone: At one end, the junction sequence differs from germline, possibly due to a read error. This chain links TRBV7-8 with TRBJ1-4, with D unclear. In germline, CDR1 is SGHVS, CDR2 FQNEAQ. This CDR3 region has 17 residues. The CDR3 DNA reads TGTGCCAGCAGCGTAGCCCGGCTCCGTACAACTAATGAAAAACTGTTTTTT. This translates into CASSVARLRTTNEKLFF.

As for this clone: Other DNA sequences of this sample code for an identical CDR3. This chain joins TRBV7-3 and TRBJ2-1, with 10 bases that match TRBD2. This CDR3 is built from 15 residues. Per germline, CDR1 SGHTA and CDR2 FQGTGA. The junction had 7 bases not matched to a gene; V was cut back by 2 bases and J by 9 bases. The CDR3 DNA is TGTGCCAGCAGCTTACGAGCGGGAGGGCCGTTTGAGCAGTTCTTC. Amino acids: CASSLRAGGPFEQFF.

The chain joins TRBV29-1 to TRBJ2-1; D remains ambiguous. The CDR3 has 14 residues. CDR1 and CDR2 (germline): SQVTM, ANQGSEA. Trimming removed 3 bases from V and 4 bases from J, with 13 bases in between. DNA of the CDR3: TGCAGCGTTGAGGTAGCTGCGTCTTACAATGAGCAGTTCTTC. It is translated as CSVEVAASYNEQFF.

The chain couples TRBV2 to TRBJ1-4; TRBD1 might be the D (6 bases). Germline CDR1 is SNHLY and CDR2 is FYNNEI. Trimming took 7 bases from V and 4 from J, leaving 10 bases between them. This CDR3 has 13 amino acids. The DNA of the CDR3 is TGTGCCAGCATGGACAGCCTTAATGAAAAACTGTTTTTT. This translates into CASMDSLNEKLFF.